This paragraph covers one T cell receptor (beta chain) sequence. What it binds is unknown. TCRdb re-called the 5' RACE reads through MiXCR, storing one row per CDR3 protein. The sample includes more than 100,000 distinct CDR3 sequences, approximately 5.9% of them seen just once. This entry belongs to a study of T-cell memory formation after mild COVID-19. V shed 8 bases and J shed 0 bases, with 11 bases lying between them. The CDR3 length is 14 residues. Study results and limitations: Contracting clones from day 15 to 85 showed balanced CD4/CD8; later expanders favored CD4+.

This TCR derives from an adult woman who had mild COVID-19 (a few samples of this study predate the infection). Cell type and time point are not known. The chain joins TRBV12-3 or TRBV12-4 to TRBJ1-3; unclear D gene. Sequenced sample: PBMCs or a T cell subset sorted from them (not recorded which). CDR3 loop: CASRQIVSGNTIYF. The CDR3 bases are TGTGCCAGCCGACAAATAGTCTCTGGAAACACCATATATTTT.